This entry lists 28 T cell receptor beta chains sequenced from one sample in a study of blood T cell repertoires in COVID-19. Using immunoSEQ multiplex PCR, the repertoire was profiled, and TCRdb retains in-frame clones only, with some absent. In the table there are approximately 270,000 clones, approximately 90% of which are singletons. The sequenced sample consisted of peripheral blood. The receptor source for this set is a man in his late teens or twenties with active or convalescent COVID-19.

This chain joins TRBV19 and TRBJ2-5, with D tentatively TRBD2 (7 bases). The CDR3 contains 15 residues. CDR1 is LNHDA and CDR2 is SQIVND in the germline V gene (reference sequence). The V end lost 7 bases, the J end lost 4 bases, and 19 bases lay between the germline ends. The CDR3 nucleotides read TGTGCCAGTAACTTTGTGGGAGGGGGGCCAGAGACCCAGTACTTC. It encodes CASNFVGGGPETQYF.

The chain links TRBV5-6 to TRBJ1-2; D ambiguous. Trimming left V 0 bases short and J 2 bases short, with 8 bases between. This CDR3 region has 14 residues. Germline values: CDR1 SGHDT, CDR2 YYEEEE. DNA of the CDR3: TGTGCCAGCAGCTTGGGGAGGTGGAACTATGGCTACACCTTC. It is translated as CASSLGRWNYGYTF.

The chain couples TRBV11-2 to TRBJ1-2; no clear D gene. CDR1 SGHAT and CDR2 FQNNGV come from the germline V gene. Deletions cut 4 bases from V and 8 bases from J, with 14 bases between. The CDR3 has 13 amino acids. The CDR3 here is CASSSETLLGYTF. The CDR3 region has the DNA TGTGCCAGCAGCTCGGAGACGCTGTTGGGCTACACCTTC.

The gene calls are TRBV6-5 and TRBJ1-2; a weak D match, TRBD1 (6 bases). This CDR3 region has 14 residues. CDR1 is MNHEY and CDR2 is SVGAGI in the germline V gene. Trimming removed 5 bases from V and 4 bases from J, with 14 bases in between. This chain's CDR3 is CASSPGGLIYGYTF. DNA of the CDR3: TGTGCCAGCAGTCCCGGGGGGCTGATCTATGGCTACACCTTC.

V is TRBV7-2 and J is TRBJ2-5, with D possibly matching TRBD1 (5 bases). Deletions cut 4 bases from V and 4 bases from J, with 22 bases between. Germline CDR1 is SGHTA and CDR2 is FQGNSA. The CDR3 runs to 17 residues. CDR3 sequence reads: CASSSQSVGLQGETQYF. The CDR3, as DNA: TGTGCCAGCAGCTCCCAATCGGTAGGGCTTCAGGGAGAGACCCAGTACTTC.

The V and J genes are TRBV11-2 and TRBJ2-7; a possible D gene is TRBD1 (5 bases). The CDR3 contains 13 residues. Germline-derived CDR1 and CDR2 are SGHAT and FQNNGV. V was shortened by 4 bases and J by 2 bases, with 9 bases between the two germline ends. CDR3 sequence (DNA): TGTGCCAGCAGCTGGGGCCCAACCTACGAGCAGTACTTC. It specifies CASSWGPTYEQYF.

This clone has a count of ten or more. The chain uses TRBV5-6 and TRBJ1-1; D call uncertain. This CDR3 is built from 14 residues. Deletions cut 1 base from V and 5 bases from J, with 12 bases between. CDR1 SGHDT and CDR2 YYEEEE come from the germline V gene. CDR3 region: CASSLLTGSTEAFF. CDR3 coding DNA: TGTGCCAGCAGCTTGTTAACCGGGAGTACTGAAGCTTTCTTT.

The V gene is TRBV28, the J gene TRBJ2-3; 10 bases line up with TRBD2. The CDR3 extends over 15 amino acids. J gave up 9 bases and V 11 bases, and 17 bases lay outside the gene matches. Per germline, CDR1 MDHEN and CDR2 SYDVKM. The CDR3 protein is CAASEASGSRRTQYF. DNA for the CDR3: TGTGCCGCCTCGGAGGCTAGCGGGAGTCGGAGGACGCAGTATTTT.

This clone has a single count. The rearrangement uses TRBV27 and TRBJ2-7; TRBD1 agrees at 10 bases. The germline CDR1 and CDR2 sequences are MNHEY and SMNVEV (reference sequence). The V gene end was trimmed by 5 bases and the J gene end by 5 bases; junction bases not matched to a gene: 6. The CDR3 length is 14 residues. CDR3 region: CASSRDRGIHEQYF. The CDR3 nucleotides read TGTGCCAGCAGTCGGGACAGGGGAATCCACGAGCAGTACTTC.

V and J are TRBV19 and TRBJ2-2; 9 bases align to TRBD2. The V gene end was trimmed by 4 bases and the J gene end by 7 bases; junction bases not matched to a gene: 13. In germline, CDR1 is LNHDA, CDR2 SQIVND (reference sequence). The CDR3 has 17 residues. CDR3 in amino acids: CASSSLGAGGGHGELFF. For the CDR3, the DNA is TGTGCCAGTAGTAGCCTAGGAGCGGGAGGAGGTCACGGGGAGCTGTTTTTT.

The CDR3 is CASSITRQGVSNQPQHF. The CDR3 DNA sequence: TGTGCCAGTAGTATTACGAGACAGGGGGTCAGCAATCAGCCCCAGCATTTT. The rearrangement uses TRBV19 and TRBJ1-5; 9 positions match TRBD1. The CDR3 is 17 residues long. J lost 1 base, V lost 3 bases, and 7 bases had no gene match. CDR1 and CDR2 from the germline V gene are LNHDA and SQIVND (reference sequence).

This chain uses TRBV2 with TRBJ1-2; 10 nucleotides line up with TRBD1. Germline CDR1 reads SNHLY; CDR2 reads FYNNEI. The ends lost 1 base at V and 6 bases at J; junction bases unmatched: 5. The CDR3 has 15 amino acids. The CDR3 loop is CASSEVTGGADGYTF. CDR3 in DNA: TGTGCCAGCAGTGAAGTGACAGGGGGCGCGGATGGCTACACCTTC. The full variable domain, in which reference TRBV2 and TRBJ1-2 provide the parts outside the CDR3, is EPEVTQTPSHQVTQMGQEVILRCVPISNHLYFYWYRQILGQKVEFLVSFYNNEISEKSEIFDDQFSVERPDGSNFTLKIRSTKLEDSAMYFCASSEVTGGADGYTFGSGTRLTVV.

The chain links TRBV7-9 to TRBJ1-4; 7 bases line up with TRBD1. V lost 4 bases to trimming and J lost 8 bases; unmatched junction nucleotides: 7. The CDR3 runs 14 residues. Germline-derived CDR1 and CDR2 are SEHNR and FQNEAQ (reference sequence). This CDR3 reads CASSWHEGQEKLFF. In DNA, the CDR3 is TGTGCCAGCAGCTGGCACGAGGGACAGGAAAAACTGTTTTTT.

The chain employs TRBV19 and TRBJ1-3; D is perhaps TRBD1 (5 bases). The CDR3 has 19 amino acids. Trimming took 5 bases from V and 0 from J, leaving 23 bases between them. Germline CDR1 LNHDA, CDR2 SQIVND (reference sequence). Written as DNA, the CDR3 is TGTGCCAGTAGTCCATCTATAATCAGGGAAGCGCCCTCTGGAAACACCATATATTTT. Its translation: CASSPSIIREAPSGNTIYF.

This chain connects TRBV3-1 (or the pseudogene TRBV3-2) to TRBJ1-4, with a weak D call TRBD1 (6 bases). The CDR3 extends over 16 amino acids. Per germline, CDR1 LGHDT and CDR2 YNNKEL (reference sequence). The ends were cut back, 4 bases at V and 4 bases at J, with 16 bases in the middle. CDR3 nucleotide sequence: TGTGCCAGCAGCCCTAGGCAGGGGCGCGGTAATGAAAAACTGTTTTTT. Its protein product is CASSPRQGRGNEKLFF.

The CDR3 is CASSRAGASTDTQYF. The DNA for the CDR3 is TGTGCCAGCAGTCGAGCGGGGGCTAGCACAGATACGCAGTATTTT. The chain recombines TRBV28 with TRBJ2-3; TRBD2 agrees at 8 bases. CDR3 size: 15 residues. Trimming removed 5 bases from V and 0 bases from J; junction bases left unmatched: 4. Germline V gene lookup returns CDR1 MDHEN and CDR2 SYDVKM.

V and J are TRBV9 and TRBJ1-6; maybe TRBD1 (6 bases). V was clipped by 2 bases and J by 5 bases, with 11 bases between them. CDR1 is SGDLS and CDR2 is YYNGEE in the germline V gene. CDR3 size: 15 residues. CDR3 in amino acids: CASSVSQGNNSPLHF. CDR3 nucleotides: TGTGCCAGCAGCGTGAGCCAGGGGAATAATTCACCCCTCCACTTT.

The chain couples TRBV27 to TRBJ2-7; TRBD2 agrees at 12 bases. The CDR3 extends over 14 amino acids. V shed 5 bases and J 4 bases; nucleotides not matched to a gene: 3. Germline loops: CDR1 MNHEY, CDR2 SMNVEV (reference sequence). The CDR3 loop reads CASSRTSGIYEQYF. The CDR3, as DNA: TGTGCCAGCAGTCGGACTAGCGGGATTTACGAGCAGTACTTC.

The chain links TRBV10-3 to TRBJ1-5, with 8 bases that match TRBD1. From germline, CDR1 is ENHRY and CDR2 SYGVKD. The V gene end was trimmed by 10 bases and the J gene end by 3 bases; junction bases not matched to a gene: 8. This CDR3 has 14 amino acids. CDR3 coding DNA: TGTGCCAGCGAACAGGGGGAGTCCAATCAGCCCCAGCATTTT. Protein sequence: CASEQGESNQPQHF.

This clone was seen just once. V usage is TRBV25-1 and J usage is TRBJ2-1; D might be TRBD2 (5 bases). This CDR3 comprises 16 residues. The V and J ends lost 3 bases and 7 bases respectively, with 19 bases between them. Germline assignment: CDR1 MGHDK and CDR2 SYGVNS. CDR3 bases: TGTGCCAGCAGTGACTCGGGCTTCGCTAGCAATAATGAGCAGTTCTTC. Amino acid sequence: CASSDSGFASNNEQFF.

The chain uses TRBV5-4 and TRBJ2-3; 13 positions agree with TRBD2. There are 18 residues in the CDR3. CDR1 SGHNT and CDR2 YYREEE come from the germline V gene (reference sequence). The J segment lost 1 base and the V segment lost 5 bases, leaving 10 bases of the junction unmatched. The CDR3 reads CASSSGLAGRRGTDTQYF. In DNA form, the CDR3 reads TGTGCCAGCAGTTCGGGACTAGCGGGAAGACGGGGCACAGATACGCAGTATTTT. Using reference TRBV5-4 and TRBJ2-3 for the parts outside the CDR3, the full variable domain is ETGVTQSPTHLIKTRGQQVTLRCSSQSGHNTVSWYQQALGQGPQFIFQYYREEENGRGNFPPRFSGLQFPNYSSELNVNALELDDSALYLCASSSGLAGRRGTDTQYFGPGTRLTVL.

The chain carries TRBV25-1 and TRBJ1-3; unclear D gene. The CDR3 runs to 12 residues. V lost 2 bases and J lost 8, with 7 bases in between. Germline assignment: CDR1 MGHDK and CDR2 SYGVNS. The CDR3 bases are TGTGCCAGCAGTGAACCCCCCGACACCATATATTTT. It specifies CASSEPPDTIYF.

The chain employs TRBV19 and TRBJ2-3; no clear D. The CDR3 contains 14 residues. Trimming stripped 1 base from V and 0 bases from J, with 5 bases between. Germline CDR1 and CDR2: LNHDA and SQIVND (reference sequence). The CDR3 bases are TGTGCCAGTAGTATAGCTAGGAGCACAGATACGCAGTATTTT. Translated: CASSIARSTDTQYF.

The gene calls are TRBV19 and TRBJ1-6; D unclear. Germline CDR1 reads LNHDA; CDR2 reads SQIVND (reference sequence). V shed 5 bases and J shed 7 bases, with 12 bases lying between them. There are 14 residues in the CDR3. CDR3 bases: TGTGCCAGTAGTTTTGGGCCAGAAAATTCACCCCTCCACTTT. Its protein product is CASSFGPENSPLHF.

The gene calls are TRBV29-1 and TRBJ1-2; 8 bases are a match to TRBD1. CDR1 SQVTM and CDR2 ANQGSEA come from the germline V gene. The CDR3 contains 12 residues. V gave up 7 bases and J gave up 4 bases; unmatched junction bases: 5. The CDR3 region has the DNA TGCAGCGGGGGAGGACAGGGCTATGGCTACACCTTC. It codes for CSGGGQGYGYTF.

Regarding this clone: An end of the junction does not agree with germline; a read error may underlie this. The V gene is TRBV7-7, the J gene TRBJ2-7; 12 bases are shared with TRBD1. This CDR3 spans 15 amino acids. CDR1 SSHAT and CDR2 FNYEAQ come from the germline V gene (reference sequence). The CDR3 region is CASSLGTGGAYEQYF. In DNA form, the CDR3 reads TGTGCTAGCAGCTTAGGGACAGGGGGCGCATACGAGCAGTACTTC. Full variable domain (remainder filled in from reference TRBV7-7 and TRBJ2-7): GAGVSQSPRYKVTKRGQDVTLRCDPISSHATLYWYQQALGQGPEFLTYFNYEAQPDKSGLPSDRFSAERPEGSISTLTIQRTEQRDSAMYRCASSLGTGGAYEQYFGPGTRLTVT.

CDR3 bases: TGTGCCAGCAGCCTAAGAGCAACTAATGAAAAACTGTTTTTT. Protein: CASSLRATNEKLFF. The V gene is TRBV5-6, the J gene TRBJ1-4; no clear D gene. This CDR3 is built from 14 residues. Looked up from germline, CDR1 is SGHDT and CDR2 is YYEEEE. V lost 4 bases and J lost 0, with 7 bases in between.

The table lists this clone with a count of one. This chain connects TRBV2 to TRBJ2-7; 9 bases are shared with TRBD2. Germline CDR1 and CDR2: SNHLY and FYNNEI. This CDR3 has 13 amino acids. Trimming removed 11 bases from V and 2 bases from J; junction bases left unmatched: 7. DNA of the CDR3: TGTGCCTGTGACCAGCGGGGGGCCTACGAGCAGTACTTC. Its translation: CACDQRGAYEQYF.